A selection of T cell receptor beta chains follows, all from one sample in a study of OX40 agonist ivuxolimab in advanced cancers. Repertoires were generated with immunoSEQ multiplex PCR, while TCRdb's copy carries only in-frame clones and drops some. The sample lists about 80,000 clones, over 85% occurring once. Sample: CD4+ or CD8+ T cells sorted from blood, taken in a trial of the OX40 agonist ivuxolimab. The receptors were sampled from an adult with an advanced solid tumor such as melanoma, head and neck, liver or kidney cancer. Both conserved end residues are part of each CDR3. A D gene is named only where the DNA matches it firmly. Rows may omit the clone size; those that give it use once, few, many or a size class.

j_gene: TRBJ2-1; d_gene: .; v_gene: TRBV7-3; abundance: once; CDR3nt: TGTGCCAGCAGCTTAAACCGGGACGCTGGGGACAATGAGCAGTTCTTC; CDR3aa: CASSLNRDAGDNEQFF
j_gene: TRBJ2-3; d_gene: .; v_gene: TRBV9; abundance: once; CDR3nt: TGTGCCAGCAGCGCCTCAACTAGGGGCACAGATACGCAGTATTTT; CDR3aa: CASSASTRGTDTQYF
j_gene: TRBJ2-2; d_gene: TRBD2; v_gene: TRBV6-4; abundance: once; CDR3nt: TGTGCCAGCAGTGTTAAGGCTAGCGGGAGCGCCGGGGAGCTGTTTTTT; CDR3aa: CASSVKASGSAGELFF
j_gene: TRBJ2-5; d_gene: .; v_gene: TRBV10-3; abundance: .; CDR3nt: TGTGCCATCAGGGGGCCTAACCAAGAGACCCAGTACTTC; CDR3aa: CAIRGPNQETQYF
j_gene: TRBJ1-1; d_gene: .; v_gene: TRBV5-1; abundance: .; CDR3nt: TGCGCCAGCAGCTTTGGACGGTACACTGAAGCTTTCTTT; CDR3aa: CASSFGRYTEAFF
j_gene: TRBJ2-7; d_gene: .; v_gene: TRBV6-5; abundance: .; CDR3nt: TGTGCCAGCTCCCGGGACCCCAGCTCCTACGAGCAGTACTTC; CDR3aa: CASSRDPSSYEQYF
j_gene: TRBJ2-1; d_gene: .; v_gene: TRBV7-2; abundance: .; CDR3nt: TGTGCCAGCAGCCAGGGGGGATGGAGCGGATACAATGAGCAGTTCTTC; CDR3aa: CASSQGGWSGYNEQFF
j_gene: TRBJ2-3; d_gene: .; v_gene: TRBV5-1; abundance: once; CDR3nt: TGCGCCAGCAGCCGTCGCGCCGAGGGCACAGATACGCAGTATTTT; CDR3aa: CASSRRAEGTDTQYF
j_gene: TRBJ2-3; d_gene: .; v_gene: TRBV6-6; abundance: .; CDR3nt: TGTGCCAGCAGTTACTCGGTATCAGGGACAGATACGCAGTATTTT; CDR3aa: CASSYSVSGTDTQYF
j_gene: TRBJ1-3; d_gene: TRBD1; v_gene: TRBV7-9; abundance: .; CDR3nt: TGTGCCAGCAGTTATACCGGGACAGTAAACACCATATATTTT; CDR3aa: CASSYTGTVNTIYF
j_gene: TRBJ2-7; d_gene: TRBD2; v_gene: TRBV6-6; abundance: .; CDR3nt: TGTGCCAGCAGTGCGGGAGGGGCTAGGTCTCGCGAGCAGTACTTC; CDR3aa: CASSAGGARSREQYF
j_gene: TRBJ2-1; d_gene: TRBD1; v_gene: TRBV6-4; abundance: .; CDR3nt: TGTGCCAGCAGCCGACAGGGAAGTTATGAGCAGTTCTTC; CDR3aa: CASSRQGSYEQFF
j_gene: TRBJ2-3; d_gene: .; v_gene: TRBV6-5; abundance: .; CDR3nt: TGTGCCAGCAGTTCCACAGATACGCAGTATTTT; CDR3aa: CASSSTDTQYF
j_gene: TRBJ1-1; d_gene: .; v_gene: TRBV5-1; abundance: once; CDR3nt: TGCGCCAGCAGCAACCCTTCCGGCGGGGGCTTCACTGAAGCTTTCTTT; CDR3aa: CASSNPSGGGFTEAFF
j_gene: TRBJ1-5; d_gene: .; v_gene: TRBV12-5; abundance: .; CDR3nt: TGTGCTAGTGGTTTGAATAGCAATCAGCCCCAGCATTTT; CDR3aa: CASGLNSNQPQHF
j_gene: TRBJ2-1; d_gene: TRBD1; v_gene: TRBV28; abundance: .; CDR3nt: TGTGCCAGCAGTCCGCCGACAGGGAATGAGCAGTTCTTC; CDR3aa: CASSPPTGNEQFF
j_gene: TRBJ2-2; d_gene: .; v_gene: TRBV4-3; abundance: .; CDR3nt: TGCGCCAGCAGCCAAGGTACCTGGGTTGACACCGGGGAGCTGTTTTTT; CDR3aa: CASSQGTWVDTGELFF
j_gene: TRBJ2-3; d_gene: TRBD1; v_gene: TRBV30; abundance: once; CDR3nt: TGTGCCTGGTCACAGGGGGCGCAGACAGATACGCAGTATTTT; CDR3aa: CAWSQGAQTDTQYF